This T cell receptor (beta chain) was documented in a study of Tregs in tolerant kidney transplant recipients. Background on the study: The nonmyeloablative bone marrow transplants came from related graft donors, with transient mixed chimerism. Study-level results: For some patients, primers changed over time, blocking nucleotide-level comparison. Validation in larger populations is needed because few patients were studied.

Generated by immunoSEQ multiplex PCR, the TCRdb table keeps only in-frame clones and is missing some. The sample has tens of thousands of clones, around nine tenths seen once. Germline lookup yields CDR1 LNHDA and CDR2 SQIVND (reference sequence). This CDR3 is 14 amino acids long. V lost 3 bases, J lost 5 bases, and 13 bases lay in between. On this clone: Its antigen remains unknown.

Thawed PBMCs were FACS-sorted into unstimulated CD4+CD25+CD127- regulatory T cells, CD4+CD25- non-regulatory cells, CD4 and CD8 cells. The material sequenced was CD4+ T cells from blood, taken before the transplant. This sequence originates from a human donor who received a combined kidney and bone marrow transplant. The genes are TRBV19 and TRBJ2-5; tentative D call: TRBD2 (5 bases). CDR3 nucleotides: TGTGCCAGTAGTATTTGGGGTACGGGGGAGACCCAGTACTTC. It encodes CASSIWGTGETQYF.